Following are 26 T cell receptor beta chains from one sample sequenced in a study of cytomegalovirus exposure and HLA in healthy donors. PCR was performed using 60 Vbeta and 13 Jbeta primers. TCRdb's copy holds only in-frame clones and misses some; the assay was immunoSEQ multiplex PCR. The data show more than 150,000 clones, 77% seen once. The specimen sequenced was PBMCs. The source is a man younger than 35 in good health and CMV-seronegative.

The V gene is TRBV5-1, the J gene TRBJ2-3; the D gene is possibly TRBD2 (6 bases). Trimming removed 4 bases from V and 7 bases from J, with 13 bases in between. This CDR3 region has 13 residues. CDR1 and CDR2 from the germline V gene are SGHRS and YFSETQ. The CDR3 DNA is TGCGCCAGCAGCCCTGACGGGACTTATACGCAGTATTTT. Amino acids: CASSPDGTYTQYF.

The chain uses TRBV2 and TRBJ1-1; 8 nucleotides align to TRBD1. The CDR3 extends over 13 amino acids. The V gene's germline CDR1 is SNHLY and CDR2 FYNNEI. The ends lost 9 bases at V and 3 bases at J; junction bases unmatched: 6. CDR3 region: CASRTGNYTEAFF. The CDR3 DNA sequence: TGTGCCAGTAGGACAGGGAATTACACTGAAGCTTTCTTT.

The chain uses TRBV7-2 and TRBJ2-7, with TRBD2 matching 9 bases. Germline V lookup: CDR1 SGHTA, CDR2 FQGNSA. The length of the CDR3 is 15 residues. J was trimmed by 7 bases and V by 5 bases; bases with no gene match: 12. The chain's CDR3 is CASSHRVAGVREQYF. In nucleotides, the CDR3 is TGTGCCAGCAGCCATAGGGTAGCGGGAGTGAGGGAGCAGTACTTC.

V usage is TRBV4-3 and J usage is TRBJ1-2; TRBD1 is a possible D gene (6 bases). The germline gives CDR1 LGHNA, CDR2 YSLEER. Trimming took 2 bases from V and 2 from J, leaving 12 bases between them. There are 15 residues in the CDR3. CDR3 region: CASSQPGEGNYGYTF. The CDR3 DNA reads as TGCGCCAGCAGCCAACCAGGGGAGGGAAACTATGGCTACACCTTC.

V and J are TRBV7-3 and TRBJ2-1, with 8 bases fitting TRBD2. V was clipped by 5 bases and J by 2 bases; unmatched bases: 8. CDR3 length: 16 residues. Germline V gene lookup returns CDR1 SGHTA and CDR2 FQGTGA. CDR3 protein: CASSPSGTRTYNEQFF. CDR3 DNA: TGTGCCAGCAGCCCCAGTGGGACTAGGACCTACAATGAGCAGTTCTTC.

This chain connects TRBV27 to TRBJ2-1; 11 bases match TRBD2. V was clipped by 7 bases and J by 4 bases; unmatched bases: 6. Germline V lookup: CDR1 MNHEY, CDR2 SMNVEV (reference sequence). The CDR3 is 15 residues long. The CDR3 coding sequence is TGTGCCAGCATTAAAGGGACTAGCGGTTACAATGAGCAGTTCTTC. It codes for CASIKGTSGYNEQFF.

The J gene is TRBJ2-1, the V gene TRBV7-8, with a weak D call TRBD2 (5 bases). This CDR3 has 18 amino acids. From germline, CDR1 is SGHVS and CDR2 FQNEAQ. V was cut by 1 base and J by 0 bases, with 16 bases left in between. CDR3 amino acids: CASSLEGWWTDSYNEQFF. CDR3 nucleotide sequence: TGTGCCAGCAGCTTAGAGGGCTGGTGGACTGACTCCTACAATGAGCAGTTCTTC. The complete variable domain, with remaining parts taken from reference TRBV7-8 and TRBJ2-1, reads GAGVSQSPRYKVAKRGQDVALRCDPISGHVSLFWYQQALGQGPEFLTYFQNEAQLDKSGLPSDRFFAERPEGSVSTLKIQRTQQEDSAVYLCASSLEGWWTDSYNEQFFGPGTRLTVL.

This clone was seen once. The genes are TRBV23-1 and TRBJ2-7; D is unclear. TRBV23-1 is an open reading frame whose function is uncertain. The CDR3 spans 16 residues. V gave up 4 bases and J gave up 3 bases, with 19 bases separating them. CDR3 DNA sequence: TGCGCCAGCAGTCTTGGCCCCGAAATAAAAGTCTACGAGCAGTACTTC. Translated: CASSLGPEIKVYEQYF.

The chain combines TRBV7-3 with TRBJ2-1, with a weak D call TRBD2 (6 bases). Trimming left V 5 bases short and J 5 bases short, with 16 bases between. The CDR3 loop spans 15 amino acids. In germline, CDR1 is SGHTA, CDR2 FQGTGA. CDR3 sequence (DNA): TGTGCCAGCAGCACTTCGGGGGATTCCCACAATGAGCAGTTCTTC. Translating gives CASSTSGDSHNEQFF.

The CDR3 region has the DNA TGTGCCAGCAGCCGCCGACTAGCGGGGGCAGATACGCAGTATTTT. Protein: CASSRRLAGADTQYF. The chain recombines TRBV4-2 with TRBJ2-3, with TRBD2 matching 12 bases. V lost 4 bases, J lost 4 bases, and 3 bases stayed unmatched. This CDR3 has 15 amino acids. Germline values: CDR1 LGHNA, CDR2 YNFKEQ.

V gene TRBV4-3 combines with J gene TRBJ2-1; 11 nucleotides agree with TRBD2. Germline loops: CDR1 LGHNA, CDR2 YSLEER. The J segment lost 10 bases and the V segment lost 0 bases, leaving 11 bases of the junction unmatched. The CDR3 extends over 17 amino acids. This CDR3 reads CASSQDATSGSIGEQFF. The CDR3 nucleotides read TGCGCCAGCAGCCAAGATGCTACTAGCGGGAGTATAGGCGAGCAGTTCTTC.

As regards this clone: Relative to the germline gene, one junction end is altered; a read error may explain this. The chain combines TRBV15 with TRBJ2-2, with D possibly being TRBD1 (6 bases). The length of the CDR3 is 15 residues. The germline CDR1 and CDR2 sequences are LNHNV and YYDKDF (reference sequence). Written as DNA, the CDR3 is TGTGCCACCGACCGCTCGAGGGGGTGGCACCGGGGAGCTGTTTTT. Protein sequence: CATDRSRGWHRGAVF.

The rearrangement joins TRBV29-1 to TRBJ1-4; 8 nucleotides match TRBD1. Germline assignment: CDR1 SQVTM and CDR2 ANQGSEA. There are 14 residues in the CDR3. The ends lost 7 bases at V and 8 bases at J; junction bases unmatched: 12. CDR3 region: CSAGGTGIREKLFF. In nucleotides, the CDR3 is TGCAGCGCCGGCGGGACAGGCATCCGGGAAAAACTGTTTTTT.

CDR3 bases: TGCGCCAGCAGCCAGGGGGGGCTACCCTCCTACGAGCAGTACTTC. It translates to CASSQGGLPSYEQYF. The chain recombines TRBV4-1 with TRBJ2-7, with a tentative D call TRBD2 (7 bases). CDR3 size: 15 residues. Germline-derived CDR1 and CDR2 are MGHRA and YSYEKL. V lost 3 bases and J 0 bases, leaving 12 bases between the germline ends.

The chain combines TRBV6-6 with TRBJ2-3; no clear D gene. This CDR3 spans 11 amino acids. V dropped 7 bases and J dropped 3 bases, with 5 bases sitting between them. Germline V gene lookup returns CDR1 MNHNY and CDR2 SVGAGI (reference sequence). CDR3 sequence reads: CASMRTDTQYF. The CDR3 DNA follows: TGTGCCAGCATGAGAACAGATACGCAGTATTTT.

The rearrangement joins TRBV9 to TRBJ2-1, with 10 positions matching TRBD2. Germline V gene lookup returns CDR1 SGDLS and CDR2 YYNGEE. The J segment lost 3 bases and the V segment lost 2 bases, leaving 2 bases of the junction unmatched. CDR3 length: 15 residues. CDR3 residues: CASSVSGGSYNEQFF. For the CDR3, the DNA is TGTGCCAGCAGCGTTAGCGGGGGGAGCTACAATGAGCAGTTCTTC.

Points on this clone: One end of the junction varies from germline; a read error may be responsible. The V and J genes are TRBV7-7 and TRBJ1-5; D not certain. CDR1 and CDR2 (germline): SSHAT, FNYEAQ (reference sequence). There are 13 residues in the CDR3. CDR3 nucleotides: TGTGCTAGCAGCTTAGCTCTCAATCAGCCCCAGCATTTT. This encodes CASSLALNQPQHF.

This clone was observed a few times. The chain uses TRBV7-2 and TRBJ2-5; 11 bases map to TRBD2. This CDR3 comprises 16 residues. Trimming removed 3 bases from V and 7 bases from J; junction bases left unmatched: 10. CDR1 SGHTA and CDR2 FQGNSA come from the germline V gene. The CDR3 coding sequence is TGTGCCAGCAGCTTCCGGGCTAGCGGGGGGCCGGGGACCCAGTACTTC. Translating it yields CASSFRASGGPGTQYF.

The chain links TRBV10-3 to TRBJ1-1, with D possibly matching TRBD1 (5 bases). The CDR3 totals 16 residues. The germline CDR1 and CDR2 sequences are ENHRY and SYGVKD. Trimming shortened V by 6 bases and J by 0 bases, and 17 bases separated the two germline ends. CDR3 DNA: TGTGCCATCAGCGAAAGGGGCAGGGCCGTGAACACTGAAGCTTTCTTT. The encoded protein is CAISERGRAVNTEAFF.

CDR3 nucleotides: TGTGCCTTGACCGAACTAGCGGCCCAAGAGCAGTTCTTC. Translation gives CALTELAAQEQFF. The V and J genes are TRBV30 and TRBJ2-1, with 8 bases lining up with TRBD2. Trimming took 7 bases from V and 10 from J; bases not matched to a gene: 12. CDR1 is GTSNPN and CDR2 is SVGIG in the germline V gene (reference sequence). CDR3 size: 13 residues.

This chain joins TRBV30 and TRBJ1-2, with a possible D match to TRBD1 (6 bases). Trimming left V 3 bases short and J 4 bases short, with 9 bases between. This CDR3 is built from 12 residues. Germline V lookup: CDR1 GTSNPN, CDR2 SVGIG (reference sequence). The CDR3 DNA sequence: TGTGCCTGGAGACAGGGATTCTATGGCTACACCTTC. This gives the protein CAWRQGFYGYTF.

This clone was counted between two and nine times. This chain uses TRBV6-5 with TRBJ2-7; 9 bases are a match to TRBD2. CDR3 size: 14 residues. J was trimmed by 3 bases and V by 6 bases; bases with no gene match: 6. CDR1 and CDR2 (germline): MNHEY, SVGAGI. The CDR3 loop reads CASRGGGAHYEQYF. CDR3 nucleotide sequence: TGTGCCAGCAGAGGCGGGGGGGCCCACTACGAGCAGTACTTC.

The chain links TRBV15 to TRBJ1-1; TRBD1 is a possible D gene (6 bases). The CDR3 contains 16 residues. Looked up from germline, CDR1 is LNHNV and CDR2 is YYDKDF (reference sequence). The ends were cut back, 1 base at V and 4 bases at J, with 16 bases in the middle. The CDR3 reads CATSRGFSGEPTEAFF. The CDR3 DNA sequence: TGTGCCACCAGCAGAGGTTTTTCAGGGGAGCCCACTGAAGCTTTCTTT.

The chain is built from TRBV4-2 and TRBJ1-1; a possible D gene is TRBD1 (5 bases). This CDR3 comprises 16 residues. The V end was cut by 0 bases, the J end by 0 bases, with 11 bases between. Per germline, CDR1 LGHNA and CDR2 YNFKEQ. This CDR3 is CASSQDIRTLNTEAFF. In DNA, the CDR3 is TGTGCCAGCAGCCAAGATATCAGGACATTGAACACTGAAGCTTTCTTT.

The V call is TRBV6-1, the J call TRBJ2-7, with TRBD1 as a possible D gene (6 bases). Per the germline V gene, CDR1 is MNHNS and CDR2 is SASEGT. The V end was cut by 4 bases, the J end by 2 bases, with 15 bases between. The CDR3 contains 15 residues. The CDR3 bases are TGTGCCAGCAGTGTCCACAGGGAAGGAACCTACGAGCAGTACTTC. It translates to CASSVHREGTYEQYF.

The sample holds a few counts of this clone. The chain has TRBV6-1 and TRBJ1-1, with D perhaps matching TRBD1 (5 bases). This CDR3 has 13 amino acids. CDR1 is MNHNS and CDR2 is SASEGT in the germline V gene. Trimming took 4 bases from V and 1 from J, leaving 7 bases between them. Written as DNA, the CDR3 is TGTGCCAGCAGTGTAGGGGAGAACACTGAAGCTTTCTTT. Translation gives CASSVGENTEAFF.